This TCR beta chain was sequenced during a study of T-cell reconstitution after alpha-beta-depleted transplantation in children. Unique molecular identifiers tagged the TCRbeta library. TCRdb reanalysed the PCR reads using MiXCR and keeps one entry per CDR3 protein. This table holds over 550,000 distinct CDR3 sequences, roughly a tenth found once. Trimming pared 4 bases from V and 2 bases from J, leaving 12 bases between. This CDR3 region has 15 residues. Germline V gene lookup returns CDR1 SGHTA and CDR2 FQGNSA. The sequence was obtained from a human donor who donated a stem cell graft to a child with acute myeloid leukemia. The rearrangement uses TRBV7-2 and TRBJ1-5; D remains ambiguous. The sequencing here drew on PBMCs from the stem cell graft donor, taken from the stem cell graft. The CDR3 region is CASSSALGGNQPQHF. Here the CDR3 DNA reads TGTGCCAGCAGCTCTGCGCTTGGCGGCAATCAGCCCCAGCATTTT.